The clone carrying this T cell receptor beta chain was detected only once. Cohort placement rested on clinical history that participants reported themselves. Generated by immunoSEQ multiplex PCR, the TCRdb table keeps only in-frame clones and is missing some. The table lists about 220,000 clones, 82% of them singletons. These data originate in a study of blood T cell repertoires in COVID-19. About the research overall: There were acute and convalescent COVID-19 samples, and they came from the United States, Italy and Spain. PBMCs, B-cell-depleted T cells, or T cells provided the cDNA or gDNA that made up the material.

The CDR3 has 15 amino acids. CDR1 is SSHAT, CDR2 FNYEAQ, per germline (reference sequence). V dropped 5 bases and J dropped 1 base, with 12 bases sitting between them. The specimen was PBMCs or T cells enriched from blood (not recorded which). This clonotype was sampled from a woman aged 55-75 years who had recovered from COVID-19. The chain joins TRBV7-7 to TRBJ2-1; a possible D gene is TRBD2 (6 bases). The chain's CDR3 is CASSPMEGSYNEQFF. DNA for the CDR3: TGTGCCAGCAGCCCCATGGAGGGTTCCTACAATGAGCAGTTCTTC.